This T cell receptor (beta chain) was found in a study of OX40 agonist ivuxolimab in advanced cancers. For context, the study as a whole: Ivuxolimab, which targeted the costimulatory receptor OX40 (CD134), was an agonistic, fully human IgG2 monoclonal antibody. Intravenous ivuxolimab was administered to patients every 2 weeks at six dose levels: 0.01, 0.1, 0.3, 1.5, 3 and 10 mg/kg. Among the approximately 50 dose-escalation patients, about 19 had hepatocellular carcinoma, around 15 melanoma, 9 renal cell carcinoma and 9 head and neck cancer. A male proportion of approximately 83% and a mean age of approximately 55 years, ranging from roughly 23 to 80, were recorded for the dose-escalation cohort. Patients were allowed to have had prior anti-PD-1, anti-PD-L1 or anti-CTLA-4 therapy, and 40% to 45% of the dose-escalation patients had been treated with checkpoint inhibitors. Partial responses were achieved by three dose-escalation patients, of whom one had hepatocellular carcinoma and two had cutaneous melanoma. The point of sequencing TCRbeta in the periphery was to test whether ivuxolimab changed TCR sequence diversity and drove clonal T-cell expansion. The monotherapy dose-escalation portion (N ≈ 55 patients) of the phase I ivuxolimab trial is reported in the paper.

In the case of this clone: Its antigen has not been determined. Base qualities are not recorded, but no much larger clone differs from it by a single base.

Patients with autoimmune disease history or receiving systemic immunosuppression were excluded from the trial. Peripheral blood for TCR sequencing was collected from all dose cohorts at baseline, on cycle 4 day 1, and on cycle 7 day 1. Samples were obtained from an open-label, multicenter, first-in-human phase I dose-escalation trial of ivuxolimab. Adults with locally advanced or metastatic melanoma, renal cell, hepatocellular, or head and neck squamous cell carcinoma were enrolled in the trial. Before TCR sequencing, CD4+ T cells and CD8+ T cells from peripheral blood were sorted into separate populations. V and J lose 8 bases and 7 bases, and a span of 18 bases separates them. Spanning cysteine to phenylalanine, the CDR3 consists of 14 amino acids. Of the read, only the CDR3 DNA is kept; its 42 bases are in frame from base 1. The germline V gene yields MDHEN for CDR1 and SYDVKM for CDR2. Genomic DNA was isolated from the sorted cells so that the TCRbeta CDR3 region could be sequenced. The immunoSEQ Assay was used to sequence the TCRbeta CDR3 regions. TCRdb re-hosts the immuneACCESS table, in-frame sequences only. Its copies lack some clones; in the studies checked, an unresolved V gene accounts for under half of them, and the cause for the rest is not known. The sample table contains approximately 64,000 clones; only one count was recorded for 88% of them. The ten largest account for about 0.7% of the sample.

The study at large found these results: At doses of 0.1 to 3.0 mg/kg, clonal expansion of both CD4+ and CD8+ T cells in blood was seen between baseline and week 6. The antigen specificity of the peripheral T cells that underwent clonal expansion was not determined. After ivuxolimab, expanded clones were on average more numerous among CD8+ T cells than among CD4+ T cells. In the 0.1-3.0 mg/kg groups, partial responders had among the lowest normalized peripheral clonal expansion, particularly in CD8+ T cells. Low levels of normalized T-cell clonal expansion were also shown by some nonresponding patients.

This material consisted of CD4+ or CD8+ T cells sorted from blood, taken in a trial of the OX40 agonist ivuxolimab. This TCR was sampled from an adult with an advanced solid tumor such as melanoma, head and neck, liver or kidney cancer. The chain is assembled from TRBV28 and TRBJ2-1; no D gene can be assigned with confidence. Here the CDR3 is given as CASLSSRPRNEQFF. In nucleotide form, the sequence is TGTGCCAGCCTCTCCTCCCGGCCAAGGAATGAGCAGTTCTTC.